The entry below gives a single T cell receptor (beta chain) sequence along with its context. This sample is part of a study of blood T cell repertoires in COVID-19. Study as a whole: The cDNA or gDNA used as material had been derived from T cells, B-cell-depleted T cells, or PBMCs.

The V and J ends lost 0 bases and 7 bases respectively, with 12 bases between them. Germline-derived CDR1 and CDR2 are SGHTA and FQGTGA. The CDR3 consists of 14 residues. Here immunoSEQ multiplex PCR was the method, and the copy in TCRdb shows in-frame clones only, minus some. The data show about 84,000 clones, around 80% seen once. This receptor was taken from a man older than 75 with active or convalescent COVID-19. V is TRBV7-3 and J is TRBJ1-2, with D uncertain. Sequenced material: peripheral blood. The chain's CDR3 is CASSLTPSVAGYTF. The CDR3 DNA is TGTGCCAGCAGCTTAACCCCCTCCGTGGCTGGCTACACCTTC.